This T cell receptor (beta chain) came from a study of T-cell reconstitution after alpha-beta-depleted transplantation in children. This CDR3 spans 10 amino acids. V dropped 7 bases and J dropped 8 bases, with 8 bases sitting between them. The germline CDR1 and CDR2 sequences are DFQATT and SNEGSKA (reference sequence). A remark on this clonotype: Antigen unknown.

The authors prepared the TCRbeta library with unique molecular identifiers. TCRdb itself ran the PCR reads through MiXCR, one entry per CDR3 protein. The sample holds 70,000 to 95,000 distinct CDR3 sequences; roughly a sixth are singletons and the top ten take roughly a fifth. Broader study findings: Where some patients showed high TCRbeta diversity at day 60, it came from recipient T cells and thymic progenitors that had survived. By about two months after transplant, alpha-beta T cells reportedly arose from several hundred graft clones that had expanded. Most T-cell counts and diversity one year after the transplant came from T cells that were newly produced.

The V call is TRBV20-1, the J call TRBJ1-4; D is unresolved. The receptor was isolated from a male patient between 2 and 15 years old who had a stem cell transplant for acute lymphoblastic leukemia, so the T cells may come from the graft donor. This sample comprised PBMCs, mostly from graft donor cells, obtained 180 days after TCRalphabeta/CD19-depleted stem cell transplant. CDR3 DNA: TGCAGTGGAGAAAGAGAAAAACTGTTTTTT. This translates into CSGEREKLFF.